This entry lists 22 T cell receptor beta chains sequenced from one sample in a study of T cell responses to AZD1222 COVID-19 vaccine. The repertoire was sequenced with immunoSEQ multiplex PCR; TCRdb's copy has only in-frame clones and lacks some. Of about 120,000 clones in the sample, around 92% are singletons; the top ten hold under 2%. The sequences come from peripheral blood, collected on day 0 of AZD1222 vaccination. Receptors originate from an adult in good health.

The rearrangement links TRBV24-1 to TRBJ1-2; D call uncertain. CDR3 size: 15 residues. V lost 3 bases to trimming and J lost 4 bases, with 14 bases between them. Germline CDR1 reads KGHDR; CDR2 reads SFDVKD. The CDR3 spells CATSDALTGRYGYTF. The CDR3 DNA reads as TGTGCCACCAGTGATGCCCTAACCGGTCGCTATGGCTACACCTTC.

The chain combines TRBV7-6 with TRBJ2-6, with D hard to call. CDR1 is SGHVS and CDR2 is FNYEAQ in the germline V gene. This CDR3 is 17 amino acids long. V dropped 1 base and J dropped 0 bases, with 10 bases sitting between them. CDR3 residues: CASSLEQPSSGANVLTF. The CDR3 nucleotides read TGTGCCAGCAGCTTAGAACAACCAAGCTCTGGGGCCAACGTCCTGACTTTC. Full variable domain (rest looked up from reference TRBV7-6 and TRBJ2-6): GAGVSQSPRYKVTKRGQDVALRCDPISGHVSLYWYRQALGQGPEFLTYFNYEAQQDKSGLPNDRFSAERPEGSISTLTIQRTEQRDSAMYRCASSLEQPSSGANVLTFGAGSRLTVL.

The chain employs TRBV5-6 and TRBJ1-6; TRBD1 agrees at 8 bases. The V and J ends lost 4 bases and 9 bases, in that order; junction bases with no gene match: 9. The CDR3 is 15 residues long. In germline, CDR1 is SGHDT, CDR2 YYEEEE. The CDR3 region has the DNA TGTGCCAGCAGCCCAACGGACAGGGAGAGTTCACCCCTCCACTTT. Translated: CASSPTDRESSPLHF.

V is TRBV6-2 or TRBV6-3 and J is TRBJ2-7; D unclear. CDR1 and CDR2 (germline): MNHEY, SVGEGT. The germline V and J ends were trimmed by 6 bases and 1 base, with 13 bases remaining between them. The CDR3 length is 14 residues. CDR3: CASSHALESYEQYF. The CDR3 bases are TGTGCCAGCAGCCACGCATTGGAATCCTACGAGCAGTACTTC.

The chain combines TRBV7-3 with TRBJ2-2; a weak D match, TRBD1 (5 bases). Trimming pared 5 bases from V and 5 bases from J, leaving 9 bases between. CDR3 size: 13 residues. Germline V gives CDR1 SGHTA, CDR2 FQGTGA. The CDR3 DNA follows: TGTGCCAGCAGCCTCCAGGGAACCGGGGAGCTGTTTTTT. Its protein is CASSLQGTGELFF.

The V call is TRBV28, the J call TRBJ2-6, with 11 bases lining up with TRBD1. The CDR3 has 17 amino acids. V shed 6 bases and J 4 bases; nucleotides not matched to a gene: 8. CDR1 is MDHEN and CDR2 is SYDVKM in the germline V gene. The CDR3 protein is CASSLPGQGGGANVLTF. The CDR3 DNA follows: TGTGCCAGCAGCCTCCCGGGACAGGGGGGAGGGGCCAACGTCCTGACTTTC.

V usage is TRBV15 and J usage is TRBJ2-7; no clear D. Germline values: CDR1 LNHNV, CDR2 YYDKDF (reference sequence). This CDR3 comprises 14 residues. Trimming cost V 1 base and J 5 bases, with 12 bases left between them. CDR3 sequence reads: CATSRVASDHEQYF. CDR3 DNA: TGTGCCACCAGCAGAGTTGCGTCGGACCACGAGCAGTACTTC.

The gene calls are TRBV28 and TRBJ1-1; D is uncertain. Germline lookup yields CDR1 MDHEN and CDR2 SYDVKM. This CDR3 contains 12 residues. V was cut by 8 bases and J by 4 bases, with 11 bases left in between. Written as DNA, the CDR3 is TGTGCCAGCCGGACGGGGAGCACTGAAGCTTTCTTT. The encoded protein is CASRTGSTEAFF.

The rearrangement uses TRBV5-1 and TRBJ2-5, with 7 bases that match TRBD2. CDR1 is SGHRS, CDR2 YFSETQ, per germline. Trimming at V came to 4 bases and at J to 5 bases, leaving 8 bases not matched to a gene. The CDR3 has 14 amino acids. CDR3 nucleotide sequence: TGCGCCAGCAGCACCGGGACTAAGGGGGAGACCCAGTACTTC. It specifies CASSTGTKGETQYF.

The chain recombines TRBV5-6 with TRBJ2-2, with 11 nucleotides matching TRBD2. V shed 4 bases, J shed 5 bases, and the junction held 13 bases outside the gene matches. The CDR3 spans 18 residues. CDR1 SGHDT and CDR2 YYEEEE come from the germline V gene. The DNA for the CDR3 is TGTGCCAGCAGCGCCCAAACCGGGACTAGCGGATATACCGGGGAGCTGTTTTTT. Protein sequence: CASSAQTGTSGYTGELFF.

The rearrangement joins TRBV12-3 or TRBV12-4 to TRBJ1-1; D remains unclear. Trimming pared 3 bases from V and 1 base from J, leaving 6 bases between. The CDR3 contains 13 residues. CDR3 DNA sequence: TGTGCCAGCAGTTTCAATAAGAACACTGAAGCTTTCTTT. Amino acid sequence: CASSFNKNTEAFF.

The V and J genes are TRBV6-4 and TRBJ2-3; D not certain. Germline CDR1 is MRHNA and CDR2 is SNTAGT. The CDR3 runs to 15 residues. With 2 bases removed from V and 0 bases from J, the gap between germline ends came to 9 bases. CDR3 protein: CASSDSQASTDTQYF. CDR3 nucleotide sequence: TGTGCCAGCAGTGACAGCCAGGCGAGCACAGATACGCAGTATTTT.

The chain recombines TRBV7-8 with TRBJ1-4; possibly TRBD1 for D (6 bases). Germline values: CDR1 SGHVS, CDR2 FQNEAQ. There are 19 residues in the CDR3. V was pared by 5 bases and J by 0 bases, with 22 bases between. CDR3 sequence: CASSPPPWGLFATNEKLFF. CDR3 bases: TGTGCCAGCAGCCCCCCGCCCTGGGGGCTATTTGCAACTAATGAAAAACTGTTTTTT.

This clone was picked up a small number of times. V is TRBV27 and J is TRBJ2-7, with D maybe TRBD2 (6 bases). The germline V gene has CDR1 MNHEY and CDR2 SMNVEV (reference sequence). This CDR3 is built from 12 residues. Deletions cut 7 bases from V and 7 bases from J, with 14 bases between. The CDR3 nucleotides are TGTGCCAGCAAGGACTATTCGGGGGAGCAGTACTTC. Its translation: CASKDYSGEQYF.

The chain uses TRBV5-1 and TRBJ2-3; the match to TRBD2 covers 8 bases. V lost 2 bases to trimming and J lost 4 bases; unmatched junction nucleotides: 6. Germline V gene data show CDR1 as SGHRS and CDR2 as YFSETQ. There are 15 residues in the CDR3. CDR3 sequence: CASSFSGGPPDTQYF. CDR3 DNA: TGCGCCAGCAGCTTCTCGGGAGGGCCCCCAGATACGCAGTATTTT.

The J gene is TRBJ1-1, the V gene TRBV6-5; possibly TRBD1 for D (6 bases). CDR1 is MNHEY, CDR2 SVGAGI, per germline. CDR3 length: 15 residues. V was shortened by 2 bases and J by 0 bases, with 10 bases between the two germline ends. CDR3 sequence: CASSYQGQVNTEAFF. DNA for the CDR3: TGTGCCAGCAGTTACCAGGGACAAGTGAACACTGAAGCTTTCTTT.

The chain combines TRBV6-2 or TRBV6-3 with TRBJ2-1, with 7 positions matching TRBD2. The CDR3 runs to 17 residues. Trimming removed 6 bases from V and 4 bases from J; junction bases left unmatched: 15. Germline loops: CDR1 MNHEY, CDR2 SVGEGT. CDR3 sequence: CASSWAGVAGGYNEQFF. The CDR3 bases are TGTGCCAGCAGCTGGGCTGGGGTAGCGGGTGGGTACAATGAGCAGTTCTTC.

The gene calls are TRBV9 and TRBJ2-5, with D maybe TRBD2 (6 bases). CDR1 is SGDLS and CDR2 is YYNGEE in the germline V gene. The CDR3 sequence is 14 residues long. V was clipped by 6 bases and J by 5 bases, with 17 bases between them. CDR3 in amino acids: CASTLSGERETQYF. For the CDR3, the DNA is TGTGCCAGCACCCTGTCGGGGGAGCGCGAGACCCAGTACTTC. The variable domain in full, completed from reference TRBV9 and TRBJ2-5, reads DSGVTQTPKHLITATGQRVTLRCSPRSGDLSVYWYQQSLDQGLQFLIQYYNGEERAKGNILERFSAQQFPDLHSELNLSSLELGDSALYFCASTLSGERETQYFGPGTRLLVL.

The CDR3 sequence is CASSPRLASTDTQYF. The CDR3 nucleotides read TGTGCCAGCAGCCCTCGACTAGCGAGCACAGATACGCAGTATTTT. The J gene is TRBJ2-3, the V gene TRBV7-3, with 8 bases identical to TRBD2. The ends lost 5 bases at V and 0 bases at J; junction bases unmatched: 4. The CDR3 has 15 amino acids. The germline gives CDR1 SGHTA, CDR2 FQGTGA.

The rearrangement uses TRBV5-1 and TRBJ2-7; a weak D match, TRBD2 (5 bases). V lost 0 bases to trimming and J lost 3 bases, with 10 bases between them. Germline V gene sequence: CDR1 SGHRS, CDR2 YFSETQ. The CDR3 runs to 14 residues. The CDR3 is CASSLVPSYYEQYF. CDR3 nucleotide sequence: TGCGCCAGCAGCTTGGTCCCTAGCTACTACGAGCAGTACTTC. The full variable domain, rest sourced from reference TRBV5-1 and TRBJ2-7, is KAGVTQTPRYLIKTRGQQVTLSCSPISGHRSVSWYQQTPGQGLQFLFEYFSETQRNKGNFPGRFSGRQFSNSRSEMNVSTLELGDSALYLCASSLVPSYYEQYFGPGTRLTVT.

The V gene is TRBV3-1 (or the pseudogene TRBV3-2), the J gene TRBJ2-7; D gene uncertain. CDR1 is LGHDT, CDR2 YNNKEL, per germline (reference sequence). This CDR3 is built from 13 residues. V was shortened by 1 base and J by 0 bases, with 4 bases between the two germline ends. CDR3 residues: CASSQVHSYEQYF. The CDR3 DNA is TGTGCCAGCAGCCAAGTTCACTCCTACGAGCAGTACTTC.

DNA of the CDR3: TGTGCCAGCGGTAACGGGAGAGGGAATGAGCAGTTCTTC. Translating it yields CASGNGRGNEQFF. This chain links TRBV2 with TRBJ2-1; TRBD2 is a possible D gene (6 bases). The CDR3 is made up of 13 amino acids. The V end lost 8 bases, the J end lost 7 bases, and 15 bases lay between the germline ends. Germline-derived CDR1 and CDR2 are SNHLY and FYNNEI.